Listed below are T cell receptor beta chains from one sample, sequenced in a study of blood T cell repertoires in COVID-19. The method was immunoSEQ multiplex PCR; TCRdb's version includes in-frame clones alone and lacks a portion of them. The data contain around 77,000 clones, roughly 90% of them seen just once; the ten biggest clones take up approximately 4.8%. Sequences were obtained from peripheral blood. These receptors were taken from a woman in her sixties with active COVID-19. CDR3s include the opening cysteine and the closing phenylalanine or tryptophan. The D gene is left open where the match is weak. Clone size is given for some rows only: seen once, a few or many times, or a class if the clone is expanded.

CDR3nt: TGTGCCAGCAGGCCCGGGGGACGCTATGGCTACACCTTC
CDR3aa: CASRPGGRYGYTF
abundance: .
j_gene: TRBJ1-2
d_gene: .
len: 13
v_gene: TRBV28

CDR3nt: TGCGCCAGCAGCTGGGAAGACAGGGGGGCGGGTGGCTACACCTTC
CDR3aa: CASSWEDRGAGGYTF
abundance: .
j_gene: TRBJ1-2
d_gene: TRBD1
len: 15
v_gene: TRBV5-1

CDR3nt: TGTGCCAGCAGTGAGGCAGGCCAAAGCAATCAGCCCCAGCATTTT
CDR3aa: CASSEAGQSNQPQHF
abundance: .
j_gene: TRBJ1-5
d_gene: .
len: 15
v_gene: TRBV25-1

CDR3nt: TGTGCCAGCAGCCCAGATTTTAACTATGGCTACACCTTC
CDR3aa: CASSPDFNYGYTF
abundance: .
j_gene: TRBJ1-2
d_gene: .
len: 13
v_gene: TRBV11-2

CDR3nt: TGCAGCGCCGGGACAGGTTATACTGAAGCTTTCTTT
CDR3aa: CSAGTGYTEAFF
abundance: .
j_gene: TRBJ1-1
d_gene: TRBD1
len: 12
v_gene: TRBV29-1

CDR3nt: TGCAGCGTTGGGGCGGAGGGTGAAAAACTGTTTTTT
CDR3aa: CSVGAEGEKLFF
abundance: .
j_gene: TRBJ1-4
d_gene: .
len: 12
v_gene: TRBV29-1

CDR3nt: TGTGCCAGCAGTATTAGTTACGGAGCAAGGGGCAACCAAGAGACCCAGTACTTC
CDR3aa: CASSISYGARGNQETQYF
abundance: .
j_gene: TRBJ2-5
d_gene: .
len: 18
v_gene: TRBV2

CDR3nt: TGTGCCAGCAGACCCACAGGCTATGATACGCAGTATTTT
CDR3aa: CASRPTGYDTQYF
abundance: .
j_gene: TRBJ2-3
d_gene: .
len: 13
v_gene: TRBV6-4

CDR3nt: TGTGCCAGCAGGAGGCGGGAGCACGAGCAGTACTTC
CDR3aa: CASRRREHEQYF
abundance: once
j_gene: TRBJ2-7
d_gene: .
len: 12
v_gene: TRBV21-1

CDR3nt: TGTGCCAGCAGTGAGACACTCTACGAGCAGTACTTC
CDR3aa: CASSETLYEQYF
abundance: .
j_gene: TRBJ2-7
d_gene: .
len: 12
v_gene: TRBV2

CDR3nt: TGTGCCAGCAGCTTTAGTACAGCACTTGTAAGACCGAACACCGGGGAGCTGTTTTTT
CDR3aa: CASSFSTALVRPNTGELFF
abundance: .
j_gene: TRBJ2-2
d_gene: .
len: 19
v_gene: TRBV5-5

CDR3nt: TGTGCCAGTAATCAGGGGAGCTCCTACAATGAGCAGTTCTTC
CDR3aa: CASNQGSSYNEQFF
abundance: .
j_gene: TRBJ2-1
d_gene: .
len: 14
v_gene: TRBV5-6

CDR3nt: TGTGCCAGCAGTTTATCAGGGGCTGGCTATGGCTACACCTTC
CDR3aa: CASSLSGAGYGYTF
abundance: .
j_gene: TRBJ1-2
d_gene: .
len: 14
v_gene: TRBV27

CDR3nt: TGCGCCAGCAGAGTGGAGGCTCGAGAGACCCAGTACTTC
CDR3aa: CASRVEARETQYF
abundance: .
j_gene: TRBJ2-5
d_gene: .
len: 13
v_gene: TRBV5-1

CDR3nt: TGTGCCAGCAGTCGAACGGATCAGCCCCAGCATTTT
CDR3aa: CASSRTDQPQHF
abundance: .
j_gene: TRBJ1-5
d_gene: .
len: 12
v_gene: TRBV6-6

CDR3nt: TGTGCCAGCAGCCCGGCCGGGACAGGGGGACAGAATGAGCAGTTCTTC
CDR3aa: CASSPAGTGGQNEQFF
abundance: .
j_gene: TRBJ2-1
d_gene: TRBD1
len: 16
v_gene: TRBV28

CDR3nt: TGTGCCAGCAGCGTCGCGGGCTACTATGGCTACACCTTC
CDR3aa: CASSVAGYYGYTF
abundance: .
j_gene: TRBJ1-2
d_gene: .
len: 13
v_gene: TRBV9

CDR3nt: TGCGCCAGCAGTACCGGGACTTCTAGCAATGAGCAGTTCTTC
CDR3aa: CASSTGTSSNEQFF
abundance: .
j_gene: TRBJ2-1
d_gene: .
len: 14
v_gene: TRBV5-1

CDR3nt: TGTGCCTGGAGCCTAGGGGTAAATCAGCCCCAGCATTTT
CDR3aa: CAWSLGVNQPQHF
abundance: .
j_gene: TRBJ1-5
d_gene: .
len: 13
v_gene: TRBV30

CDR3nt: TGTGCCAGCAGTGCCGGGTCCTTAGCGGACACAGATACGCAGTATTTT
CDR3aa: CASSAGSLADTDTQYF
abundance: .
j_gene: TRBJ2-3
d_gene: .
len: 16
v_gene: TRBV6-4

CDR3nt: TGTGCCAGCAGTCCAGCCCCAGGGGGTGACTATGGCTACACCTTC
CDR3aa: CASSPAPGGDYGYTF
abundance: .
j_gene: TRBJ1-2
d_gene: TRBD1
len: 15
v_gene: TRBV28

CDR3nt: TGTGCCAGCTCACCACCCCCTCACGGGGCAGATACGCAGTATTTT
CDR3aa: CASSPPPHGADTQYF
abundance: .
j_gene: TRBJ2-3
d_gene: .
len: 15
v_gene: TRBV18

CDR3nt: TGTGCCAGCAGTAAGAGGCACGAGCAGTACTTC
CDR3aa: CASSKRHEQYF
abundance: .
j_gene: TRBJ2-7
d_gene: .
len: 11
v_gene: TRBV6-5

CDR3nt: TGCGCCAGCAGCCAAGTTGGGACAGCAAACACTGAAGCTTTCTTT
CDR3aa: CASSQVGTANTEAFF
abundance: .
j_gene: TRBJ1-1
d_gene: TRBD1
len: 15
v_gene: TRBV4-1

CDR3nt: TGTGCCAGCAGCCTTACCAGGGTGGAGACCCAGTACTTC
CDR3aa: CASSLTRVETQYF
abundance: .
j_gene: TRBJ2-5
d_gene: .
len: 13
v_gene: TRBV7-2

CDR3nt: TGTGCCAGCAGTTTATCGCGGGGTAACCAGCCCCAGCATTTT
CDR3aa: CASSLSRGNQPQHF
abundance: .
j_gene: TRBJ1-5
d_gene: .
len: 14
v_gene: TRBV27

CDR3nt: TGTGCCAGCAGCTTGGGTCCCTCCGCTCCACAGGGCACTGAGCAGTTCTTC
CDR3aa: CASSLGPSAPQGTEQFF
abundance: .
j_gene: TRBJ2-1
d_gene: .
len: 17
v_gene: TRBV5-6

CDR3nt: TGCGCCAGCAGCGCCGGGGACAGGGGGAGAGAAAAACTGTTTTTT
CDR3aa: CASSAGDRGREKLFF
abundance: .
j_gene: TRBJ1-4
d_gene: TRBD1
len: 15
v_gene: TRBV5-1

CDR3nt: TGTGCCACCGGACAGGCTCCCTACGAGCAGTACTTC
CDR3aa: CATGQAPYEQYF
abundance: few
j_gene: TRBJ2-7
d_gene: TRBD1
len: 12
v_gene: TRBV19

CDR3nt: TGTGCCAGCAGCTACGTAGGGTGGGGCAACACTGAAGCTTTCTTT
CDR3aa: CASSYVGWGNTEAFF
abundance: .
j_gene: TRBJ1-1
d_gene: .
len: 15
v_gene: TRBV6-5

CDR3nt: TGTGCCTGGAGTGTACCCCGGGACAGGCAAGAGACCCAGTACTTC
CDR3aa: CAWSVPRDRQETQYF
abundance: .
j_gene: TRBJ2-5
d_gene: TRBD1
len: 15
v_gene: TRBV30

CDR3nt: TGTGCCAGCAGCCCTGGGACAGGGGGCTTGTCGGACACTGAAGCTTTCTTT
CDR3aa: CASSPGTGGLSDTEAFF
abundance: .
j_gene: TRBJ1-1
d_gene: TRBD1
len: 17
v_gene: TRBV7-9

CDR3nt: TGTGCCAGCAGTGAAGGAGGCTATGGCGGGGAGCTGTTTTTT
CDR3aa: CASSEGGYGGELFF
abundance: .
j_gene: TRBJ2-2
d_gene: .
len: 14
v_gene: TRBV6-1

CDR3nt: TGCGCCAGCAGCCAAAGGGGCGGGAGAGGCACCGGGGAGCTGTTTTTT
CDR3aa: CASSQRGGRGTGELFF
abundance: .
j_gene: TRBJ2-2
d_gene: TRBD2
len: 16
v_gene: TRBV4-1

CDR3nt: TGTGCCAGCAGTTTAAGGGGGCGAAACTATGGCTACACCTTC
CDR3aa: CASSLRGRNYGYTF
abundance: .
j_gene: TRBJ1-2
d_gene: TRBD1
len: 14
v_gene: TRBV28

CDR3nt: TGCAGCGCACGGCGACAGGGAGAGACCCAGTACTTC
CDR3aa: CSARRQGETQYF
abundance: .
j_gene: TRBJ2-5
d_gene: TRBD1
len: 12
v_gene: TRBV29-1

CDR3nt: TGTGCCAGCAGCGTAGAATCCCAGGGGGCGTTCAAACTGTTTTTT
CDR3aa: CASSVESQGAFKLFF
abundance: .
j_gene: TRBJ1-4
d_gene: TRBD1
len: 15
v_gene: TRBV9

CDR3nt: TGTGCCAGCTCACCAGGACAGGAAGAGACCCAGTACTTC
CDR3aa: CASSPGQEETQYF
abundance: .
j_gene: TRBJ2-5
d_gene: TRBD1
len: 13
v_gene: TRBV18

CDR3nt: TGTGCCAGCAGCTCAACCGGGACCACGCGGGGGGCGCAGTATTTT
CDR3aa: CASSSTGTTRGAQYF
abundance: .
j_gene: TRBJ2-3
d_gene: TRBD2
len: 15
v_gene: TRBV5-4

CDR3nt: TGTGCCAGCAGCCCAAAGGGGGCCCCACTTAACACAGATACGCAGTATTTT
CDR3aa: CASSPKGAPLNTDTQYF
abundance: .
j_gene: TRBJ2-3
d_gene: TRBD1
len: 17
v_gene: TRBV28

CDR3nt: TGTGCCAGCAGTTTAACGGGGGACTATGGCTACACCTTC
CDR3aa: CASSLTGDYGYTF
abundance: .
j_gene: TRBJ1-2
d_gene: .
len: 13
v_gene: TRBV12-3/TRBV12-4

CDR3nt: TGTGCCAGCATACCCCCCGGGTTGGCGAACACAGATACGCAGTATTTT
CDR3aa: CASIPPGLANTDTQYF
abundance: .
j_gene: TRBJ2-3
d_gene: .
len: 16
v_gene: TRBV9

CDR3nt: TGTGCCAGCAGTGGACAGCGAAGCTCCTATAATTCACCCCTCCACTTT
CDR3aa: CASSGQRSSYNSPLHF
abundance: .
j_gene: TRBJ1-6
d_gene: .
len: 16
v_gene: TRBV25-1

CDR3nt: TGCGCCAGCAGGGAGTGGAGAACAGATACGCAGTATTTT
CDR3aa: CASREWRTDTQYF
abundance: once
j_gene: TRBJ2-3
d_gene: .
len: 13
v_gene: TRBV10-2

CDR3nt: TGTGCCAGCAGTGACAACCACCAGGGTAGGGGCAATCAGCCCCAGCATTTT
CDR3aa: CASSDNHQGRGNQPQHF
abundance: few
j_gene: TRBJ1-5
d_gene: .
len: 17
v_gene: TRBV2

CDR3nt: TGTGCCAGCAGTGGACAGGGAACGGGGACCGGGGAGCTGTTTTTT
CDR3aa: CASSGQGTGTGELFF
abundance: .
j_gene: TRBJ2-2
d_gene: TRBD1
len: 15
v_gene: TRBV2

CDR3nt: TGTGCCAGCAGTCTCCACTCTCCCGGGACAGTCTCCGAGCAGTACTTC
CDR3aa: CASSLHSPGTVSEQYF
abundance: .
j_gene: TRBJ2-7
d_gene: TRBD1
len: 16
v_gene: TRBV27

CDR3nt: TGTGCCAGCAGCCAAGATCGGGACACCGGGGAGCTGTTTTTT
CDR3aa: CASSQDRDTGELFF
abundance: .
j_gene: TRBJ2-2
d_gene: .
len: 14
v_gene: TRBV3-1/TRBV3-2